This T cell receptor (beta chain) was profiled in a study of blood T cell repertoires in COVID-19. Study-level background: The cDNA or gDNA used as material had been derived from T cells, B-cell-depleted T cells, or PBMCs.

Germline loops: CDR1 LNHDA, CDR2 SQIVND (reference sequence). The V gene end was trimmed by 7 bases and the J gene end by 7 bases; junction bases not matched to a gene: 16. The length of the CDR3 is 16 residues. Per the authors' pipeline: Counts of nucleated cells, estimated from reference gene primer amplification, were obtained. Sequenced by immunoSEQ multiplex PCR; TCRdb stores in-frame clones only, minus some. The V and J calls and clone size were taken over from that table, and D and trimming were inferred from the DNA. The sample carries 130,000 or so clones, about 87% recorded once. V and J are TRBV19 and TRBJ1-5, with 7 bases that match TRBD1. Source material: peripheral blood. The sequence came from a man aged 55 to 70 with active or convalescent COVID-19. As DNA, the CDR3 is TGTGCCAGTAAGGGGATGACAGGGTTGGCCAACCAGCCCCAGCATTTT. Its protein is CASKGMTGLANQPQHF.